These 24 T cell receptor beta chains came from one sample sequenced in a study of T cell responses to AZD1222 COVID-19 vaccine. The assay was immunoSEQ multiplex PCR, and TCRdb's table has in-frame clones only and misses some. This table has 95,000 to 150,000 clones, about 92% appearing once. The source material was peripheral blood, sampled 28 days after the second AZD1222 dose. Every receptor here comes from an adult who received the AZD1222 COVID-19 vaccine.

Written as DNA, the CDR3 is TGTGCCAGCAGTTACTCGCTAGCGGGGGCCCACGAGCAGTACTTC. This translates into CASSYSLAGAHEQYF. V is TRBV6-5 and J is TRBJ2-7; 10 positions agree with TRBD2. The CDR3 length is 15 residues. Germline V CDR1 and CDR2: MNHEY, SVGAGI. Trimming cost V 0 bases and J 5 bases; bases outside gene matches: 4.

The chain couples TRBV5-1 to TRBJ1-1; 10 bases align to TRBD1. The CDR3 runs to 19 residues. Per the germline V gene, CDR1 is SGHRS and CDR2 is YFSETQ. J lost 3 bases, V lost 7 bases, and 21 bases had no gene match. The CDR3 nucleotides are TGCGCCAGCGGACCCTCCGGGACAGGGGTTTACCCTTTGGACACTGAAGCTTTCTTT. Protein product: CASGPSGTGVYPLDTEAFF.

V usage is TRBV3-1 (or the pseudogene TRBV3-2) and J usage is TRBJ2-2, with 12 bases lining up with TRBD2. With 3 bases clipped from V and 2 bases from J, the junction kept 1 base outside the gene matches. CDR1 LGHDT and CDR2 YNNKEL come from the germline V gene (reference sequence). The CDR3 sequence is 16 residues long. The CDR3 here is CASSQTSGRNTGELFF. CDR3 nucleotides: TGTGCCAGCAGCCAGACTAGCGGGAGAAACACCGGGGAGCTGTTTTTT.

Comment on this clone: One end of the junction varies from germline; a read error may be responsible. CDR3 sequence reads: CASSYPRQGMELF. CDR3 DNA: TGTGCCAGCAGTTACCCCCGACAGGGGATGGAGCTTTTT. The chain employs TRBV6-2 or TRBV6-3 and TRBJ1-4; 8 bases line up with TRBD1. Per germline, CDR1 MNHEY and CDR2 SVGEGT. The CDR3 covers 13 residues.

The chain recombines TRBV18 with TRBJ1-5, with a weak D call TRBD1 (6 bases). The germline CDR1 and CDR2 sequences are KGHSH and LQKENI. The CDR3 is made up of 15 amino acids. Deletions cut 3 bases from V and 6 bases from J, with 15 bases between. CDR3 region: CASSPIDRRGQPQHF. The CDR3 bases are TGTGCCAGCTCACCTATTGACAGGAGGGGTCAGCCCCAGCATTTT.

The chain employs TRBV18 and TRBJ1-1; 7 positions match TRBD1. V gave up 4 bases and J gave up 3 bases; unmatched junction bases: 8. The CDR3 is 15 residues long. Germline V gives CDR1 KGHSH, CDR2 LQKENI. DNA for the CDR3: TGTGCCAGCTCACAGGGGGCGCGAGGCGACACTGAAGCTTTCTTT. Protein: CASSQGARGDTEAFF.

This clone appeared a single time. The rearrangement links TRBV9 to TRBJ2-5; TRBD2 is a possible D gene (5 bases). V shed 0 bases and J shed 5 bases, with 14 bases lying between them. This CDR3 has 15 residues. Germline-derived CDR1 and CDR2 are SGDLS and YYNGEE. CDR3 in amino acids: CASSVGLAEAETQYF. As DNA, the CDR3 is TGTGCCAGCAGCGTAGGCCTAGCTGAGGCCGAGACCCAGTACTTC.

The chain joins TRBV30 to TRBJ1-1, with D possibly TRBD1 on 5 matching bases. Germline assignment: CDR1 GTSNPN and CDR2 SVGIG (reference sequence). The CDR3 sequence is 14 residues long. Trimming removed 0 bases from V and 3 bases from J, with 11 bases in between. CDR3 residues: CAWSVWGVDTEAFF. CDR3 nucleotide sequence: TGTGCCTGGAGTGTATGGGGGGTAGACACTGAAGCTTTCTTT.

The chain has TRBV12-5 and TRBJ2-5; 7 bases line up with TRBD1. V shed 1 base, J shed 5 bases, and the junction held 7 bases outside the gene matches. This CDR3 is 15 amino acids long. Germline CDR1 LGHNT, CDR2 FRNRAP. CDR3 in amino acids: CASGLETGMGETQYF. The CDR3 coding sequence is TGTGCTAGTGGTTTGGAGACAGGGATGGGGGAGACCCAGTACTTC.

The table lists this clone with a few counts. This sequence joins TRBV6-2 or TRBV6-3 and TRBJ1-5; D may be TRBD1 (6 bases). The ends were cut back, 5 bases at V and 0 bases at J, with 11 bases in the middle. CDR1 and CDR2 (germline): MNHEY, SVGEGT. This CDR3 has 15 amino acids. The CDR3 loop is CASSDLQGSNQPQHF. CDR3 in DNA: TGTGCCAGCAGTGACCTACAGGGTAGCAATCAGCCCCAGCATTTT.

The chain links TRBV10-3 to TRBJ1-2, with 10 bases identical to TRBD1. V lost 6 bases to trimming and J lost 5 bases; unmatched junction nucleotides: 12. Germline assignment: CDR1 ENHRY and CDR2 SYGVKD. This CDR3 region has 16 residues. CDR3 nucleotides: TGTGCCATCAGCCAAGTAGGCGGGACAGGGGTTTATGGCTACACCTTC. It encodes CAISQVGGTGVYGYTF.

V is TRBV30 and J is TRBJ1-3; no definite D call. The CDR3 runs 13 residues. Germline V gene lookup returns CDR1 GTSNPN and CDR2 SVGIG (reference sequence). Trimming cost V 0 bases and J 2 bases, with 5 bases left between them. The CDR3 region has the DNA TGTGCCTGGAGTGTAGACCCTGGAAACACCATATATTTT. This encodes CAWSVDPGNTIYF.

The V and J genes are TRBV6-2 or TRBV6-3 and TRBJ2-3; D gene unclear. Trimming removed 5 bases from V and 9 bases from J, with 15 bases in between. The length of the CDR3 is 13 residues. Germline CDR1 MNHEY, CDR2 SVGEGT. CDR3 protein: CASSADRIVTQYF. CDR3 DNA: TGTGCCAGCAGTGCCGATAGGATCGTAACGCAGTATTTT.

J is TRBJ2-7 and V is TRBV20-1; D not resolved. Trimming left V 3 bases short and J 3 bases short, with 6 bases between. This CDR3 is 11 amino acids long. Germline assignment: CDR1 DFQATT and CDR2 SNEGSKA (reference sequence). CDR3 nucleotides: TGCAGTGCTAGTTCGGGCTACGAGCAGTACTTC. It is translated as CSASSGYEQYF.

The genes are TRBV6-2 or TRBV6-3 and TRBJ2-5; 9 nucleotides align to TRBD1. This CDR3 spans 16 amino acids. Per the germline V gene, CDR1 is MNHEY and CDR2 is SVGEGT. V gave up 4 bases and J gave up 2 bases; unmatched junction bases: 8. The chain's CDR3 is CASSWFGTGLQETQYF. The CDR3 DNA sequence: TGTGCCAGCAGTTGGTTTGGGACAGGGTTACAAGAGACCCAGTACTTC.

The V and J genes are TRBV4-3 and TRBJ2-7; 9 bases line up with TRBD1. The trim removed 0 bases at V and 0 bases at J, leaving 6 bases unmatched. The CDR3 runs 17 residues. CDR1 and CDR2 (germline): LGHNA, YSLEER. CDR3 DNA: TGCGCCAGCAGCCAAGATTACCGGGGACAGGGCTCCTACGAGCAGTACTTC. Its translation: CASSQDYRGQGSYEQYF.

The table lists this clone with a count of one. The CDR3: CASSVEGARGSEAFF. In DNA, the CDR3 is TGTGCCAGCAGCGTAGAAGGGGCGCGGGGGTCTGAAGCTTTCTTT. The chain is built from TRBV9 and TRBJ1-1; TRBD1 is a possible D gene (5 bases). The CDR3 sequence is 15 residues long. Germline lookup yields CDR1 SGDLS and CDR2 YYNGEE. The V gene lost 0 bases and the J gene lost 6 bases, with 15 bases spanning the gap.

This rearrangement joins TRBV4-3 to TRBJ1-2; TRBD1 might be the D (5 bases). The length of the CDR3 is 14 residues. Germline V gene sequence: CDR1 LGHNA, CDR2 YSLEER. Deletions cut 5 bases from V and 3 bases from J, with 13 bases between. The CDR3 reads CASSIQLGDYGYTF. As DNA, the CDR3 is TGCGCCAGCAGCATACAGCTGGGGGACTATGGCTACACCTTC.

The chain is built from TRBV7-7 and TRBJ2-5; 11 nucleotides align to TRBD1. J was trimmed by 2 bases and V by 4 bases; bases with no gene match: 3. Germline V gene lookup returns CDR1 SSHAT and CDR2 FNYEAQ (reference sequence). This CDR3 has 15 residues. The CDR3 here is CASSSGTGGQETQYF. Written as DNA, the CDR3 is TGTGCCAGCAGCTCCGGGACAGGGGGGCAAGAGACCCAGTACTTC.

This sequence joins TRBV7-9 and TRBJ2-7; D may be TRBD2 (5 bases). This CDR3 comprises 12 residues. Germline lookup yields CDR1 SEHNR and CDR2 FQNEAQ (reference sequence). The V gene lost 5 bases and the J gene lost 7 bases, with 12 bases spanning the gap. CDR3 residues: CASSPGPGEQYF. CDR3 DNA: TGTGCCAGCAGCCCCGGCCCGGGAGAGCAGTACTTC.

The chain employs TRBV7-2 and TRBJ2-4; TRBD2 matches at 11 bases. There are 17 residues in the CDR3. J lost 8 bases, V lost 0 bases, and 9 bases had no gene match. Germline assignment: CDR1 SGHTA and CDR2 FQGNSA. In DNA form, the CDR3 reads TGTGCCAGCAGCTTAGCGCGGTATAGCGGGGGGGCGGACATTCAGTACTTC. Protein: CASSLARYSGGADIQYF.

The chain uses TRBV10-1 and TRBJ1-1; 9 nucleotides agree with TRBD1. V gave up 5 bases and J gave up 0 bases; unmatched junction bases: 7. The CDR3 contains 16 residues. Germline CDR1 is WNHNN and CDR2 is SYGVQD (reference sequence). The CDR3 DNA reads as TGCGCCAGCAGTCCGGGACAGGGCACAATGAACACTGAAGCTTTCTTT. This encodes CASSPGQGTMNTEAFF.

The V and J genes are TRBV11-2 and TRBJ2-1, with 12 positions matching TRBD2. The germline V gene encodes CDR1 SGHAT and CDR2 FQNNGV. The ends lost 5 bases at V and 0 bases at J; junction bases unmatched: 8. The CDR3 is made up of 18 amino acids. The CDR3 bases are TGTGCCAGCAGCCCCGGACTAGCGGGACTACACTCCTACAATGAGCAGTTCTTC. Translating gives CASSPGLAGLHSYNEQFF.

The chain employs TRBV9 and TRBJ2-7, with D possibly being TRBD2 (5 bases). Germline assignment: CDR1 SGDLS and CDR2 YYNGEE. The CDR3 covers 14 residues. The V gene lost 4 bases and the J gene lost 0 bases, with 11 bases spanning the gap. This CDR3 is CASSLREGSYEQYF. The CDR3 bases are TGTGCCAGCAGCCTACGTGAGGGCTCCTACGAGCAGTACTTC.